These T cell receptor beta chains were read from a single sample in a study of T cells expressing NK-cell markers. TCRdb re-called the 5' RACE reads; one entry per CDR3 protein, DNA not given. The table for this sample gives about 150,000 distinct CDR3 sequences. Sequencing was performed on blood T cells: a sorted CD56 or NKG2C T cell subset, CD4+ or CD8+ T cells, or bulk PBMC T cells (not recorded which). The receptors here all came from a woman in her forties or fifties in good health. CDR3s include the opening cysteine and the closing phenylalanine or tryptophan.

cdr3_length j_call v_call cdr3_aa
16 TRBJ2-1 TRBV4-1 CASSRLHGSTYNEQFF
12 TRBJ2-7 TRBV29-1 CSVQRDAYEQYF
12 TRBJ2-7 TRBV4-2 CASSLTTSEQYF
15 TRBJ2-1 TRBV12-3/TRBV12-4 CASSLGPSGGNEQFF
15 TRBJ2-1 TRBV20-1 CSARDLGPTSHEQFF
15 TRBJ1-6 TRBV10-3 CAIRKTGSYNSPLHF
17 TRBJ2-3 TRBV24-1 CATSDLWDLGGTDTQYF
15 TRBJ2-3 TRBV7-2 CASSPSAGPGDTQYF
15 TRBJ1-2 TRBV4-1 CASSPGGGLLYGYTF
16 TRBJ2-2 TRBV27 CASSLWGGTNTGELFF
15 TRBJ2-3 TRBV25-1 CASSDSGRSADTQYF
15 TRBJ1-4 TRBV29-1 CSVEVGRGDNEKLFF
18 TRBJ1-2 TRBV19 CASSIGWDRGQVDYGYTF
12 TRBJ2-1 TRBV30 CACGLAGDEQFF
17 TRBJ2-1 TRBV11-2 CASSSLGNYVSYNEQFF
13 TRBJ2-5 TRBV7-9 CASSSVVEETQYF
15 TRBJ2-1 TRBV15 CATSGSGLHDNEQFF
14 TRBJ2-5 TRBV9 CASSAQDRRETQYF
15 TRBJ1-1 TRBV18 CASSPPYGDRTEAFF
16 TRBJ1-1 TRBV7-8 CASSSTGTDFNTEAFF
16 TRBJ2-2 TRBV7-8 CASSPSGRASPGELFF
13 TRBJ1-4 TRBV5-5 CASSLTEREKLFF
13 TRBJ2-7 TRBV7-9 CASSGGATYEQYF
15 TRBJ2-7 TRBV5-1 CASHNWEAGAYEQYF
15 TRBJ2-7 TRBV4-1 CASRQKQGAPVEQYF
18 TRBJ2-2 TRBV30 CAWSHAGLAGVRTGELFF